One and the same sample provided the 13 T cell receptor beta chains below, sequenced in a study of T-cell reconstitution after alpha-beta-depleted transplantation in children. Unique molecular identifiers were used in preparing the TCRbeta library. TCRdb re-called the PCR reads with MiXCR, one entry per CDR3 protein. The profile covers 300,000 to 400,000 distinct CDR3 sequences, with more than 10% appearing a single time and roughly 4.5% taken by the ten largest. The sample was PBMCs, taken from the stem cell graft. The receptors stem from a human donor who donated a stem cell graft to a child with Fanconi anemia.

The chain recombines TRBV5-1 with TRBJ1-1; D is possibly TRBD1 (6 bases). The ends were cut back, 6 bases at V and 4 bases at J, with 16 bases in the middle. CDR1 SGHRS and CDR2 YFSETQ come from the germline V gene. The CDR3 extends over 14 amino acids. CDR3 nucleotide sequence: TGCGCCAGCACCCCTTATGAGGGGGGCACTGAAGCTTTCTTT. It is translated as CASTPYEGGTEAFF.

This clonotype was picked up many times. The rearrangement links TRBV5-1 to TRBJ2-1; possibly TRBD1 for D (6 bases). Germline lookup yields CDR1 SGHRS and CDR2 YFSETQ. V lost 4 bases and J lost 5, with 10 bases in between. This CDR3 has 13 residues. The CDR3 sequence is CASSKGQNNEQFF. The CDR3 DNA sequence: TGCGCCAGCAGCAAAGGACAGAACAATGAGCAGTTCTTC.

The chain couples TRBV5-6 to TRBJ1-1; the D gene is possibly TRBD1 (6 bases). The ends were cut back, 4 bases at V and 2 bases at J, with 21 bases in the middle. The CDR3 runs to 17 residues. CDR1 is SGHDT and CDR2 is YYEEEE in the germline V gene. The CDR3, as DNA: TGTGCCAGCAGCCTTACGCCGGGACATACAATAAACACTGAAGCTTTCTTT. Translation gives CASSLTPGHTINTEAFF.

CDR3 in amino acids: CASSWVSGSYEQYF. CDR3 nucleotides: TGTGCCAGCAGTTGGGTCTCTGGAAGCTACGAGCAGTACTTC. This chain connects TRBV11-2 to TRBJ2-7; D is unresolved. Trimming cost V 6 bases and J 3 bases, with 15 bases left between them. CDR1 SGHAT and CDR2 FQNNGV come from the germline V gene. This CDR3 is built from 14 residues.

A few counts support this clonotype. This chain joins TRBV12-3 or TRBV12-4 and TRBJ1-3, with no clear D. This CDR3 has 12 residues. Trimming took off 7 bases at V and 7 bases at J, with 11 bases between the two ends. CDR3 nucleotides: TGTGCCAGCATTGCGCTGGGTAACACCATATATTTT. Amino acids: CASIALGNTIYF.

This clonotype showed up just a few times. This chain's CDR3 is CASSPGRRPFQETQYF. The CDR3, as DNA: TGTGCCAGCTCACCTGGACGCCGCCCTTTTCAAGAGACCCAGTACTTC. The chain carries TRBV18 and TRBJ2-5; D remains unclear. This CDR3 spans 16 amino acids. V lost 3 bases to trimming and J lost 2 bases, with 16 bases between them. Germline V CDR1 and CDR2: KGHSH, LQKENI.

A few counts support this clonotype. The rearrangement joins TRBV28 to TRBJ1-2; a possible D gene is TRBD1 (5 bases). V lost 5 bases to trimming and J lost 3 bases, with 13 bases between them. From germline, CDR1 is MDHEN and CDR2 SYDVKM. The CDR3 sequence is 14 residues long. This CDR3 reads CASSGSQEHYGYTF. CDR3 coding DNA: TGTGCCAGCAGTGGGTCACAGGAGCACTATGGCTACACCTTC.

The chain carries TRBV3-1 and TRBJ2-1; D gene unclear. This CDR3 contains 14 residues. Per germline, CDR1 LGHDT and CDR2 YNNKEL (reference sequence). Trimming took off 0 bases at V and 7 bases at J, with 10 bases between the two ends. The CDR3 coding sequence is TGTGCCAGCAGCCAAGACCTGGTCGGGAATGAGCAGTTCTTC. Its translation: CASSQDLVGNEQFF.

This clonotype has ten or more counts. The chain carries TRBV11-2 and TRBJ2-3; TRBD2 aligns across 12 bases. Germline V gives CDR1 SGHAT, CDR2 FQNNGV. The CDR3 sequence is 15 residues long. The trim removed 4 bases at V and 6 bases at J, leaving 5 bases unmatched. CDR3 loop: CASSSPGTSGDTQYF. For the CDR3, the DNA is TGTGCCAGCAGCTCCCCCGGGACTAGCGGGGATACGCAGTATTTT. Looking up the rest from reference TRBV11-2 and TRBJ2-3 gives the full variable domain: EAGVAQSPRYKIIEKRQSVAFWCNPISGHATLYWYQQILGQGPKLLIQFQNNGVVDDSQLPKDRFSAERLKGVDSTLKIQPAKLEDSAVYLCASSSPGTSGDTQYFGPGTRLTVL.

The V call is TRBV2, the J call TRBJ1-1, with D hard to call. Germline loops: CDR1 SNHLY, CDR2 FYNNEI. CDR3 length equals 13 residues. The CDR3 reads CAWKPRDNTEAFF. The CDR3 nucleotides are TGTGCGTGGAAACCTAGAGACAACACTGAAGCTTTCTTT.

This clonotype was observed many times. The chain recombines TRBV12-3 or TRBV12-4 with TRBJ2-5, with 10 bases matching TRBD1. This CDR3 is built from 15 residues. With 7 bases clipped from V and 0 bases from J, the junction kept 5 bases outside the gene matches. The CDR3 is CASKGDRGNQETQYF. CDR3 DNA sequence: TGTGCCAGCAAGGGGGACAGGGGCAACCAAGAGACCCAGTACTTC.

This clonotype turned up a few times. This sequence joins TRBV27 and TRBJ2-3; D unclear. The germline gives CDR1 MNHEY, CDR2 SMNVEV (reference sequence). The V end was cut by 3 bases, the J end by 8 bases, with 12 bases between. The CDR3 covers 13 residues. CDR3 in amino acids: CASSFFSRGTQYF. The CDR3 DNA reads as TGTGCCAGCAGTTTTTTTTCCCGCGGTACGCAGTATTTT.

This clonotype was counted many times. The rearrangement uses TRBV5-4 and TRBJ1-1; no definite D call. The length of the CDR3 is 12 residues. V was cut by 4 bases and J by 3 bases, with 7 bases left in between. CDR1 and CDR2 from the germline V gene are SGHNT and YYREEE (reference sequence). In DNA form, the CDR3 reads TGTGCCAGCAGCAGGCCTTACACTGAAGCTTTCTTT. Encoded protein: CASSRPYTEAFF.